This record concerns one T cell receptor beta chain sequence. This clonotype was detected a few times. It has no known antigen specificity. Qualities for individual bases were not recorded, and no much larger clone is one base off. CDR1 and CDR2, looked up from the germline V gene (reference sequence), are LNHDA and SQIVND. From its cysteine to its phenylalanine, the CDR3 spans 13 amino acids. Only the CDR3 DNA is retained, 39 bases long and in frame from the first base. V is cut by 7 bases and J by 1 base, and the space between the germline ends is 11 bases. Sequencing used an Illumina HiSeq 1500. TCRdb reanalyzed the raw reads on its own, using fastp at Q25 for trimming and MiXCR for clone calling, and kept in-frame beta chains. Records with the same CDR3 protein are collapsed into one entry carrying the most frequent genes and DNA. Within this sample are approximately 240,000 distinct CDR3 sequences, with approximately 13% of them counted one time only. Approximately 1.6% of the sample rests with the top ten.

The data were obtained in a study of T cell repertoires in cytomegalovirus infection (dated by TCRdb to 2018 to 2020). Turning to the overall study: Donor HLA type was relevant to the analysis, as public TCR beta signatures indicated carriage of CMV infection together with the matching HLA type.

Overall results and qualifications from the work: The ex vivo response was dominated by HLA-C-restricted CMV-specific TCR beta clonotypes, which also provided the single most frequent clonotype in two of eight donors. In both this cohort and an independent cohort of some 380 donors, the cumulative frequency of public TCR beta family members distinguished carriers of CMV infection plus the relevant HLA type.

The chain is encoded by TRBV19 joined to TRBJ2-7, with no confidently assigned D gene. The clonotype originates from a human donor in good health (CMV status not recorded). Some clones in this sample may be carry-over from other donors' samples. Sequences were obtained from PBMCs. The nucleotide sequence is given as TGTGCCAGTAAAGATTCCACTTCCTACGAGCAGTACTTC. It specifies CASKDSTSYEQYF.